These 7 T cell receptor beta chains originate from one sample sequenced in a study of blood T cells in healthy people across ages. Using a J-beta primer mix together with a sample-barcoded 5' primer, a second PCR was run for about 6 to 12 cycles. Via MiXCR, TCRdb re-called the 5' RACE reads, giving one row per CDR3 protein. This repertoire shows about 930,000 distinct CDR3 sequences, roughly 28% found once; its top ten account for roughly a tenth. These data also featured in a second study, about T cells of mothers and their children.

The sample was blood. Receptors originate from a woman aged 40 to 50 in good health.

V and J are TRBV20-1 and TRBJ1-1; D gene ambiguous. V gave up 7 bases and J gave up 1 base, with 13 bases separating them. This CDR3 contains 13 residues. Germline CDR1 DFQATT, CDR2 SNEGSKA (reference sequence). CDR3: CSGKRSGNTEAFF. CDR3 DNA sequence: TGCAGTGGGAAGAGGTCAGGGAACACTGAAGCTTTCTTT.

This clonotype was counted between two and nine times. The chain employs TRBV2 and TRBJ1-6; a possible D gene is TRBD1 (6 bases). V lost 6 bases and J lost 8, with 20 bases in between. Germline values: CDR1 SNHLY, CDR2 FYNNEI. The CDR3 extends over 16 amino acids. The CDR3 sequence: CASRRGNRDTDSPLHF. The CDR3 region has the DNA TGTGCCAGCAGGAGAGGGAACAGGGATACCGATTCACCCCTCCACTTT.

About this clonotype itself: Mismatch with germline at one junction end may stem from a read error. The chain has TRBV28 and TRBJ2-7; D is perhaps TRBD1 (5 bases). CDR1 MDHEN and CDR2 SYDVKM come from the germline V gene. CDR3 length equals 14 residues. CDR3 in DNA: TGTGCCAGCAGTTCACACGACAGCTCCAACGAGCAGTACTTC. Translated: CASSSHDSSNEQYF.

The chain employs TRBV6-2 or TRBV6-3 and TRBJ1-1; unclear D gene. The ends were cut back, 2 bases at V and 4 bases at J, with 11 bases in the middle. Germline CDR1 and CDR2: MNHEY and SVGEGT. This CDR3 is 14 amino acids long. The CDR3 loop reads CASSYGVSSTEAFF. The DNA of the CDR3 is TGTGCCAGCAGTTACGGGGTTTCGAGCACTGAAGCTTTCTTT.

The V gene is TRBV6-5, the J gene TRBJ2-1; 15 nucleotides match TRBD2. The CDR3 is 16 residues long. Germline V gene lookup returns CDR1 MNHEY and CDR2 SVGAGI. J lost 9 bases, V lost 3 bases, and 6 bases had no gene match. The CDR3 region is CASSYLGTSGRFEQFF. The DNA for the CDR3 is TGTGCCAGCAGTTATCTCGGGACTAGCGGGAGGTTTGAGCAGTTCTTC.

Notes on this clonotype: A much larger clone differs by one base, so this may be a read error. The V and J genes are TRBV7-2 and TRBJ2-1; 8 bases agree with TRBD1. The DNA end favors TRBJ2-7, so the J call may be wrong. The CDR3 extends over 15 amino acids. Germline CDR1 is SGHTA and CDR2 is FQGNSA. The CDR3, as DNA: TGTGCCAGCAGAGAGGGACAGGCCTCCTACAATGAGCAGTACTTC. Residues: CASREGQASYNEQYF.

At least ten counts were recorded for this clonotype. The chain's CDR3 is CASSVGSTPQETQYF. In nucleotides, the CDR3 is TGTGCCAGCAGCGTAGGGTCGACTCCGCAAGAGACCCAGTACTTC. This chain uses TRBV9 with TRBJ2-5; D remains ambiguous. The CDR3 is 15 residues long. Per germline, CDR1 SGDLS and CDR2 YYNGEE. V was trimmed by 0 bases and J by 2 bases, leaving 11 bases between them. Combining the CDR3 with reference TRBV9 and TRBJ2-5 gives the whole variable domain DSGVTQTPKHLITATGQRVTLRCSPRSGDLSVYWYQQSLDQGLQFLIQYYNGEERAKGNILERFSAQQFPDLHSELNLSSLELGDSALYFCASSVGSTPQETQYFGPGTRLLVL.